One sample yielded the 32 T cell receptor beta chains listed below, sequenced in a study of OX40 agonist ivuxolimab in advanced cancers. The data were produced by immunoSEQ multiplex PCR, yet TCRdb's version contains in-frame clones alone and is incomplete. The sample comprises approximately 100,000 clones, around nine tenths of which are singletons, and 0.7% to 0.9% rests with the top ten. The sample here was CD4+ or CD8+ T cells sorted from blood, taken in a trial of the OX40 agonist ivuxolimab. Every receptor here comes from an adult with an advanced solid tumor such as melanoma, head and neck, liver or kidney cancer.

The genes are TRBV19 and TRBJ1-1, with D possibly matching TRBD1 (5 bases). The length of the CDR3 is 14 residues. V was cut by 5 bases and J by 4 bases, with 14 bases left in between. Germline assignment: CDR1 LNHDA and CDR2 SQIVND (reference sequence). The CDR3 sequence is CASSVQARGTEAFF. The CDR3 region has the DNA TGTGCCAGTAGTGTACAGGCCAGAGGCACTGAAGCTTTCTTT.

V usage is TRBV27 and J usage is TRBJ1-6; no reliable D call. This CDR3 has 13 amino acids. Germline CDR1 MNHEY, CDR2 SMNVEV (reference sequence). V lost 4 bases and J 8 bases, leaving 9 bases between the germline ends. CDR3 sequence reads: CASSYYSYSPLHF. In DNA form, the CDR3 reads TGTGCCAGCAGTTACTACAGTTATTCACCCCTCCACTTT.

The V and J genes are TRBV18 and TRBJ1-2; 7 bases fit TRBD1. Per germline, CDR1 KGHSH and CDR2 LQKENI. Losses at the gene ends were 1 base for V and 8 bases for J; bases not matched to a gene: 4. The CDR3 has 13 amino acids. CDR3 residues: CASSPRGGDGYTF. The CDR3, as DNA: TGTGCCAGCTCACCACGAGGGGGCGACGGCTACACCTTC.

The genes are TRBV28 and TRBJ1-1; 11 bases are a match to TRBD1. This CDR3 contains 16 residues. Losses at the gene ends were 6 bases for V and 4 bases for J; bases not matched to a gene: 10. Per germline, CDR1 MDHEN and CDR2 SYDVKM. The CDR3 nucleotides read TGTGCCAGCAGCACGGGGGGACAGGGGGGGATCACTGAAGCTTTCTTT. Its protein product is CASSTGGQGGITEAFF.

The CDR3 DNA sequence: TGTGCCAGCAGCTTAGTTGGCGGACAGGGTAATGGCTACACCTTC. It specifies CASSLVGGQGNGYTF. This chain connects TRBV7-2 to TRBJ1-2; 8 nucleotides agree with TRBD1. CDR3 length equals 15 residues. Germline V CDR1 and CDR2: SGHTA, FQGNSA. The V segment lost 1 base and the J segment 6 bases; nucleotides outside the gene matches: 7.

V usage is TRBV6-6 and J usage is TRBJ2-6; perhaps TRBD1 as D (6 bases). The CDR3 loop spans 15 amino acids. V gave up 6 bases and J gave up 2 bases, with 11 bases separating them. CDR1 and CDR2 (germline): MNHNY, SVGAGI (reference sequence). DNA of the CDR3: TGTGCCAGCAGGGGGACACTTACTGGGGCCAACGTCCTGACTTTC. Residues: CASRGTLTGANVLTF.

This chain links TRBV7-2 with TRBJ2-3, with D perhaps TRBD1 (5 bases). Trimming took 2 bases from V and 4 from J, leaving 10 bases between them. This CDR3 comprises 14 residues. Germline V CDR1 and CDR2: SGHTA, FQGNSA. The CDR3 DNA sequence: TGTGCCAGCAGCTTAAGCAGGGCCGCAGATACGCAGTATTTT. Its translation: CASSLSRAADTQYF.

The chain carries TRBV7-3 and TRBJ1-2, with TRBD1 identical over 7 bases. The ends lost 4 bases at V and 8 bases at J; junction bases unmatched: 7. CDR3 length: 13 amino acids. Germline values: CDR1 SGHTA, CDR2 FQGTGA. This CDR3 is CASSSQGGLGYTF. DNA for the CDR3: TGTGCCAGCAGCTCCCAGGGGGGGCTCGGCTACACCTTC.

V and J are TRBV10-3 and TRBJ2-7, with a possible D match to TRBD1 (6 bases). Trimming pared 6 bases from V and 2 bases from J, leaving 17 bases between. The CDR3 has 15 residues. Germline-derived CDR1 and CDR2 are ENHRY and SYGVKD. This CDR3 reads CAIRDQGRGTYEQYF. The CDR3 DNA reads as TGTGCCATCAGGGACCAGGGAAGGGGGACCTACGAGCAGTACTTC.

Concerning this clone itself: This sample also contains other DNA sequences that code for the same CDR3. The gene calls are TRBV29-1 and TRBJ1-2; D gene unclear. The V gene's germline CDR1 is SQVTM and CDR2 ANQGSEA. Trimming cost V 5 bases and J 6 bases, with 7 bases left between them. The CDR3 has 10 amino acids. In nucleotides, the CDR3 is TGCAGCGTTAGCCAAGATGGCTACACCTTC. Translating gives CSVSQDGYTF.

The sample holds one count of this clone. The V gene is TRBV28, the J gene TRBJ1-6, with D possibly matching TRBD1 (6 bases). CDR3 size: 14 residues. The V end was cut by 7 bases, the J end by 8 bases, with 15 bases between. CDR1 and CDR2 (germline): MDHEN, SYDVKM. DNA of the CDR3: TGTGCCAGCAACCTGAGCAGGGGACATTCACCCCTCCACTTT. This sequence encodes CASNLSRGHSPLHF.

V is TRBV7-2 and J is TRBJ2-5; a possible D gene is TRBD1 (5 bases). V lost 0 bases and J lost 5, with 7 bases in between. The CDR3 totals 13 residues. Germline V gene data show CDR1 as SGHTA and CDR2 as FQGNSA. CDR3 in DNA: TGTGCCAGCAGCTTAGCAGGGGTGGAGACCCAGTACTTC. Translation: CASSLAGVETQYF.

J is TRBJ2-7 and V is TRBV28, with D perhaps matching TRBD1 (6 bases). There are 11 residues in the CDR3. The V end was cut by 5 bases, the J end by 13 bases, with 15 bases between. Germline CDR1 reads MDHEN; CDR2 reads SYDVKM. CDR3 region: CASSGYRELYF. The CDR3 nucleotides read TGTGCCAGCAGTGGGTACAGGGAACTCTACTTC.

The J gene is TRBJ2-3, the V gene TRBV29-1; possibly TRBD1 for D (6 bases). In germline, CDR1 is SQVTM, CDR2 ANQGSEA. V gave up 7 bases and J gave up 4 bases, with 12 bases separating them. The CDR3 has 12 amino acids. The CDR3 bases are TGCAGCGCTGGCAGGGGCTCAGATACGCAGTATTTT. Translated: CSAGRGSDTQYF.

The genes are TRBV18 and TRBJ2-3, with D possibly being TRBD1 (5 bases). V dropped 5 bases and J dropped 6 bases, with 15 bases sitting between them. This CDR3 has 14 amino acids. Germline lookup yields CDR1 KGHSH and CDR2 LQKENI. CDR3 coding DNA: TGTGCCAGCTCAAAGGGGCTTGAATCCGATACGCAGTATTTT. It is translated as CASSKGLESDTQYF.

The rearrangement links TRBV19 to TRBJ2-2; 8 positions agree with TRBD1. With 7 bases clipped from V and 6 bases from J, the junction kept 7 bases outside the gene matches. The CDR3 spans 14 residues. Germline-derived CDR1 and CDR2 are LNHDA and SQIVND (reference sequence). CDR3 region: CASTPTGAAGELFF. The CDR3 bases are TGTGCCAGTACCCCGACAGGGGCGGCCGGGGAGCTGTTTTTT.

V is TRBV7-8 and J is TRBJ1-6; tentative D call: TRBD1 (6 bases). V lost 5 bases, J lost 5 bases, and 13 bases lay in between. There are 15 residues in the CDR3. Germline V gene lookup returns CDR1 SGHVS and CDR2 FQNEAQ. CDR3 bases: TGTGCCAGCAGCCCCGACAGGCCCAATAATTCACCCCTCCACTTT. Its protein is CASSPDRPNNSPLHF. Full variable domain (outside the CDR3, taken from reference TRBV7-8 and TRBJ1-6): GAGVSQSPRYKVAKRGQDVALRCDPISGHVSLFWYQQALGQGPEFLTYFQNEAQLDKSGLPSDRFFAERPEGSVSTLKIQRTQQEDSAVYLCASSPDRPNNSPLHFGNGTRLTVT.

This chain joins TRBV19 and TRBJ2-1; 10 bases match TRBD2. V lost 3 bases and J lost 5; bases outside the gene matches: 7. Germline V gene sequence: CDR1 LNHDA, CDR2 SQIVND (reference sequence). This CDR3 contains 16 residues. CDR3 residues: CASSISTSGADNEQFF. CDR3 bases: TGTGCCAGTAGTATCTCCACTAGCGGGGCCGACAATGAGCAGTTCTTC.

The chain employs TRBV28 and TRBJ1-5; TRBD1 might be the D (5 bases). The CDR3 has 13 residues. Germline V gives CDR1 MDHEN, CDR2 SYDVKM. Trimming took off 4 bases at V and 5 bases at J, with 9 bases between the two ends. CDR3 amino acids: CASSYQGDQPQHF. The CDR3 region has the DNA TGTGCCAGCAGTTACCAGGGAGATCAGCCCCAGCATTTT.

V is TRBV10-3 and J is TRBJ2-3; D is possibly TRBD1 or TRBD2 (5 bases each). The CDR3 totals 17 residues. The germline V gene has CDR1 ENHRY and CDR2 SYGVKD. The V end was cut by 5 bases, the J end by 0 bases, with 18 bases between. CDR3 in amino acids: CAISPGLVRDSTDTQYF. DNA of the CDR3: TGTGCCATCAGTCCCGGATTAGTCAGGGACAGCACAGATACGCAGTATTTT.

V usage is TRBV5-8 and J usage is TRBJ1-5, with D possibly matching TRBD1 (5 bases). V was shortened by 3 bases and J by 2 bases, with 18 bases between the two germline ends. CDR3 size: 17 residues. CDR1 and CDR2 from the germline V gene are SGHTS and YDEGEE. The CDR3: CASSSEGATVGNQPQHF. CDR3 bases: TGTGCCAGCAGCTCCGAAGGGGCTACCGTTGGCAATCAGCCCCAGCATTTT.

The J gene is TRBJ2-1, the V gene TRBV6-5; 9 nucleotides line up with TRBD2. Germline CDR1 is MNHEY and CDR2 is SVGAGI. Unmatched junction bases numbered 5, after V lost 6 bases and J lost 2 bases. CDR3 length: 15 amino acids. In DNA, the CDR3 is TGTGCCAGCAGGAACCGCGGGGGGGCCTACAATGAGCAGTTCTTC. Amino acid sequence: CASRNRGGAYNEQFF.

CDR3 region: CASSEGVGEQFF. DNA for the CDR3: TGTGCCAGCAGTGAAGGGGTGGGGGAGCAGTTCTTC. The V and J genes are TRBV2 and TRBJ2-1; unclear D gene. The germline V gene has CDR1 SNHLY and CDR2 FYNNEI. The length of the CDR3 is 12 residues. V lost 1 base, J lost 10 bases, and 8 bases lay in between.

The chain recombines TRBV21-1 with TRBJ1-4. TRBV21-1 is termed a pseudogene. This CDR3 spans 16 amino acids. CDR3 DNA sequence: TGTGCCAGCAGCTACAAGACTTCCGGGGGTGGTGAAAAACTGTTTTTT. It is translated as CASSYKTSGGGEKLFF.

The chain links TRBV14 to TRBJ2-5; possible D gene TRBD1, 6 bases. Between the trimmed V and J ends, which lost 3 bases and 2 bases, there was a span of 7 bases. This CDR3 has 13 residues. Germline values: CDR1 SGHDN, CDR2 FVKESK. The CDR3 is CASSQTGQETQYF. The CDR3 coding sequence is TGTGCCAGCAGCCAGACAGGTCAAGAGACCCAGTACTTC.

The rearrangement joins TRBV5-1 to TRBJ2-1; 12 bases agree with TRBD2. The trim removed 1 base at V and 8 bases at J, leaving 7 bases unmatched. The CDR3 consists of 16 residues. Germline lookup yields CDR1 SGHRS and CDR2 YFSETQ. The CDR3 protein is CASSLPLAGGPDEQFF. The CDR3, as DNA: TGCGCCAGCAGCTTGCCGCTAGCGGGGGGGCCGGATGAGCAGTTCTTC. The full variable domain, completed using reference TRBV5-1 and TRBJ2-1, is KAGVTQTPRYLIKTRGQQVTLSCSPISGHRSVSWYQQTPGQGLQFLFEYFSETQRNKGNFPGRFSGRQFSNSRSEMNVSTLELGDSALYLCASSLPLAGGPDEQFFGPGTRLTVL.

In its sample, this clone was seen a few times. CDR3 bases: TGTGCCAGCAGCCGGACAGGGGGAAACACCGGGGAGCTGTTTTTT. Translating it yields CASSRTGGNTGELFF. J is TRBJ2-2 and V is TRBV7-7; the match to TRBD1 covers 10 bases. Germline loops: CDR1 SSHAT, CDR2 FNYEAQ (reference sequence). The V segment lost 5 bases and the J segment 2 bases; nucleotides outside the gene matches: 2. This CDR3 is built from 15 residues.

The genes are TRBV6-6 and TRBJ2-1; 9 nucleotides match TRBD2. CDR3 size: 15 residues. From germline, CDR1 is MNHNY and CDR2 SVGAGI (reference sequence). V lost 6 bases to trimming and J lost 3 bases; unmatched junction nucleotides: 6. Here the CDR3 DNA reads TGTGCCAGCAGAACTAGCGGGTCTTTCTACAATGAGCAGTTCTTC. Encoded protein: CASRTSGSFYNEQFF.

This clone has a single count. The chain has TRBV6-1 and TRBJ1-2, with a tentative D call TRBD1 (6 bases). V was clipped by 5 bases and J by 0 bases, with 10 bases between them. This CDR3 is built from 14 residues. Per germline, CDR1 MNHNS and CDR2 SASEGT. CDR3 coding DNA: TGTGCCAGCAGTCAACAGGGATCTAACTATGGCTACACCTTC. It specifies CASSQQGSNYGYTF.

This clone was seen a single time. V and J are TRBV13 and TRBJ2-5; D is perhaps TRBD2 (6 bases). Germline V CDR1 and CDR2: PRHDT, FYEKMQ (reference sequence). Trimming shortened V by 6 bases and J by 4 bases, and 15 bases separated the two germline ends. The CDR3 is 14 residues long. The CDR3, as DNA: TGTGCCAGCAGGGTGGCGGAGGGGAGAGAGACCCAGTACTTC. It is translated as CASRVAEGRETQYF.

The genes are TRBV7-3 and TRBJ1-3; 11 positions match TRBD1. Germline CDR1 is SGHTA and CDR2 is FQGTGA. The length of the CDR3 is 15 residues. The V gene end was trimmed by 3 bases and the J gene end by 2 bases; junction bases not matched to a gene: 0. For the CDR3, the DNA is TGTGCCAGCAGCTTGGGACAGGGGGCTGGAAACACCATATATTTT. Protein sequence: CASSLGQGAGNTIYF.

V and J are TRBV28 and TRBJ1-6; a possible D gene is TRBD1 (5 bases). V lost 6 bases and J lost 7, with 7 bases in between. Germline V gives CDR1 MDHEN, CDR2 SYDVKM. This CDR3 is 12 amino acids long. Here the CDR3 reads CASSGGNSPLHF. In DNA, the CDR3 is TGTGCCAGCAGCGGGGGGAATTCACCCCTCCACTTT.